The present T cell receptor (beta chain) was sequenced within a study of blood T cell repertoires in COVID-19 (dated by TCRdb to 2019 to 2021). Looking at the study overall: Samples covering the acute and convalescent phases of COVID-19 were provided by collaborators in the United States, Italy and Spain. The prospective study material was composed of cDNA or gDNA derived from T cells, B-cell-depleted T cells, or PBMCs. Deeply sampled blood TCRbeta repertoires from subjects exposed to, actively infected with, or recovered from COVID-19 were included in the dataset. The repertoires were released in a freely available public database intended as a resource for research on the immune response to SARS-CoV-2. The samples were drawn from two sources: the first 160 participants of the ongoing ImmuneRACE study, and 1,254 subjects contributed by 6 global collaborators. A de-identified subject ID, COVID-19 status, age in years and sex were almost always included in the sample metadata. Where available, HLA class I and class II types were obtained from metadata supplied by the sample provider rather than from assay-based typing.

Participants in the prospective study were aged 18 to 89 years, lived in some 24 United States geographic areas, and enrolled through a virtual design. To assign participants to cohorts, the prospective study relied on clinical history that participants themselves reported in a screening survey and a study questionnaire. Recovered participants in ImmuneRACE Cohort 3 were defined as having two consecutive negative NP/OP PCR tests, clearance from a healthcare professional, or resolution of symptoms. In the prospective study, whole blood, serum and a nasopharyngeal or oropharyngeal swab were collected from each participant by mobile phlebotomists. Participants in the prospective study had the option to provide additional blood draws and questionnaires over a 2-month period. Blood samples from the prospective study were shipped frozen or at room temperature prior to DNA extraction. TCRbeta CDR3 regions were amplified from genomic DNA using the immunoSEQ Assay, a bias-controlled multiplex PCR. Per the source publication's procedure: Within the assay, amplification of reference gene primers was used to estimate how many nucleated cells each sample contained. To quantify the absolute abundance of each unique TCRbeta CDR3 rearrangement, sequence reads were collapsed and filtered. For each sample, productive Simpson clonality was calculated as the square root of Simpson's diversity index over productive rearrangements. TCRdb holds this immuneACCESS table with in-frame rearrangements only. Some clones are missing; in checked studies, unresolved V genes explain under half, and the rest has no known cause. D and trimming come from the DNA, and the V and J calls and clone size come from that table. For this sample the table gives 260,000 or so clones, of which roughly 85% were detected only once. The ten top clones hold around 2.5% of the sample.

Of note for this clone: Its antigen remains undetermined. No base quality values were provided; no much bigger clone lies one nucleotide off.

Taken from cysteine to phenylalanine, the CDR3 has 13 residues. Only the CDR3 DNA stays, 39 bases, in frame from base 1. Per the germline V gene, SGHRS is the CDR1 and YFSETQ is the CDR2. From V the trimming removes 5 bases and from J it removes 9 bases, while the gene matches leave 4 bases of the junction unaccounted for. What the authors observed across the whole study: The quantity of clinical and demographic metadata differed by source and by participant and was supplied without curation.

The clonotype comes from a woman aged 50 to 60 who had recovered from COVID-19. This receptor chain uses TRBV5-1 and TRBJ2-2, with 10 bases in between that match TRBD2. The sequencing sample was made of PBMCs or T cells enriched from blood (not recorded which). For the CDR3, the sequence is CASSSGGNRELFF. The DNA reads TGCGCCAGCAGTAGCGGGGGGAACAGGGAGCTGTTTTTT.